These T cell receptor beta chains were read from a single sample in a study of identical twins. TCRdb used MiXCR to reprocess the 5' RACE reads, holding one entry per CDR3 protein. The profile shows some 100,000 distinct CDR3 sequences, under 7% of them singletons. Sequenced input: memory T cells sorted from blood. These receptors originate from a woman aged 45 to 65 in good health. CDR3s include the opening cysteine and the closing phenylalanine or tryptophan. D genes are given only for firm matches. Clone size is stated in some rows and not others, as once, few, many or a class when expanded.

abundance	v_gene	d_gene	j_gene	CDR3aa	CDR3nt
many	TRBV20-1	TRBD1	TRBJ2-3	CSARTDRGVTDTQYF	TGCAGTGCTAGGACCGACAGGGGGGTTACAGATACGCAGTATTTT
many	TRBV11-2	TRBD2	TRBJ2-5	CASTPRGGLAKETQYF	TGTGCCAGCACCCCTCGGGGTGGACTAGCCAAAGAGACCCAGTACTTC
many	TRBV12-3/TRBV12-4	NA	TRBJ1-1	CASSYRDANTEAFF	TGTGCCAGCAGTTACCGGGACGCGAACACTGAAGCTTTCTTT
many	TRBV15	NA	TRBJ1-5	CATSRDLGFDQPQHF	TGTGCCACCAGCAGAGATTTGGGGTTCGATCAGCCCCAGCATTTT
many	TRBV30	NA	TRBJ2-3	CAWSGGTDTQYF	TGTGCCTGGAGTGGGGGCACAGATACGCAGTATTTT
NA	TRBV5-4	TRBD2	TRBJ2-1	CASSSLAGGTWEQFF	TGTGCCAGCAGCTCACTAGCGGGAGGAACTTGGGAGCAGTTCTTC
many	TRBV11-2	NA	TRBJ1-1	CASSLDSTGSTEAFF	TGTGCCAGCAGCTTAGATAGTACCGGGAGCACTGAAGCTTTCTTT
many	TRBV5-1	NA	TRBJ1-2	CASSLFGESYGYTF	TGCGCCAGCAGCTTATTTGGAGAATCTTATGGCTACACCTTC
NA	TRBV19	NA	TRBJ2-6	CASSARSSGANVLTF	TGTGCCAGTAGTGCCCGTAGCTCTGGGGCCAACGTCCTGACTTTC
many	TRBV30	NA	TRBJ2-5	CAWSRRNGETQYF	TGTGCCTGGAGTCGCAGGAACGGGGAGACCCAGTACTTC
NA	TRBV5-5	TRBD2	TRBJ2-5	CASSTTGVGTSGNQETQYF	TGTGCCAGCAGCACGACAGGGGTCGGGACTAGCGGGAACCAAGAGACCCAGTACTTC
NA	TRBV4-1	NA	TRBJ1-3	CASSQAESSGNTIYF	TGCGCCAGCAGCCAAGCCGAGAGCTCTGGAAACACCATATATTTT
many	TRBV4-2	NA	TRBJ2-3	CASSQSGGGFGDTQYF	TGTGCCAGCAGCCAATCTGGAGGCGGTTTTGGGGATACGCAGTATTTT
many	TRBV6-4	NA	TRBJ2-3	CASSRKGDGADTQYF	TGTGCCAGCAGTCGCAAGGGGGACGGGGCAGATACGCAGTATTTT
many	TRBV20-1	NA	TRBJ2-1	CSARGWGRSSSYNEQFF	TGCAGTGCTAGGGGATGGGGGCGTAGTAGCTCCTACAATGAGCAGTTCTTC
many	TRBV20-1	NA	TRBJ1-1	CSARGGRDLHVYLF	TGCAGTGCTAGAGGGGGCAGGGATCTCCATGTTTATCTCTTT
many	TRBV6-6	TRBD1	TRBJ1-2	CASSYSGQGGFYGYTF	TGTGCCAGCAGTTACTCGGGACAGGGAGGTTTCTATGGCTACACCTTC
few	TRBV5-4	NA	TRBJ1-2	CASSLNRNYGYTF	TGTGCCAGCAGCTTGAACAGGAACTATGGCTACACCTTC
few	TRBV6-5	NA	TRBJ1-5	CASRSLQGQTAQPQHF	TGTGCCAGCAGGTCCCTACAGGGCCAGACGGCTCAGCCCCAGCATTTT
many	TRBV7-9	NA	TRBJ2-5	CASSPIAAQETQYF	TGTGCCAGCAGCCCTATAGCGGCACAAGAGACCCAGTACTTC
NA	TRBV28	TRBD1	TRBJ2-3	CASRLRDSRPDTQYF	TGTGCCAGCAGGCTCCGGGACAGTAGACCAGATACGCAGTATTTT
many	TRBV20-1	TRBD2	TRBJ2-5	CSASLGTSDHGTQYF	TGCAGTGCTAGCCTCGGGACTAGCGACCACGGGACCCAGTACTTC
NA	TRBV7-2	NA	TRBJ2-6	CAESSGANVLTF	TGTGCCGAGAGCTCTGGGGCCAACGTCCTGACTTTC
many	TRBV10-3	NA	TRBJ1-3	CATRRGSSGNTIYF	TGTGCCACGAGGAGAGGCTCCTCTGGAAACACCATATATTTT
many	TRBV12-3/TRBV12-4	TRBD2	TRBJ2-5	CASSLLLAGGRQETQYF	TGTGCCAGCAGTTTGTTACTAGCGGGAGGCCGACAAGAGACCCAGTACTTC
few	TRBV20-1	NA	TRBJ2-5	CSARGPGWETQYF	TGCAGTGCCCGAGGGCCTGGGTGGGAGACCCAGTACTTC
few	TRBV10-1	TRBD2	TRBJ2-3	CASSELLAGSGTDTQYF	TGCGCCAGCAGTGAGCTGCTAGCGGGATCAGGCACAGATACGCAGTATTTT
many	TRBV5-1	TRBD1	TRBJ1-1	CASSLWEGANTEAFF	TGCGCCAGCAGCTTGTGGGAGGGGGCGAACACTGAAGCTTTCTTT
many	TRBV12-3/TRBV12-4	NA	TRBJ2-2	CASSFTPTGELFF	TGTGCCAGCAGTTTTACACCTACCGGGGAGCTGTTTTTT
few	TRBV7-9	TRBD1	TRBJ1-2	CASSSVRSRGSNYGYTF	TGTGCCAGCAGCTCTGTGAGGTCCAGGGGGTCTAACTATGGCTACACCTTC
NA	TRBV14	NA	TRBJ2-2	CASSPGLVAGVIGELFF	TGTGCCAGCAGCCCTGGGTTGGTGGCAGGGGTCATCGGGGAGCTGTTTTTT
many	TRBV7-2	TRBD1	TRBJ1-1	CASSRPGQGAEAFF	TGTGCCAGCAGCCGTCCGGGACAGGGGGCCGAAGCTTTCTTT
many	TRBV5-1	TRBD2	TRBJ2-1	CASSRNVAGGDGQFF	TGCGCCAGCAGCCGGAACGTAGCGGGAGGTGATGGACAGTTCTTC
many	TRBV5-1	NA	TRBJ2-1	CASSLVGGGRNEQFF	TGCGCCAGCAGCTTGGTTGGGGGAGGCCGGAATGAGCAGTTCTTC
many	TRBV20-1	TRBD2	TRBJ2-1	CSARTTTSGRAGEQFF	TGCAGTGCTAGGACGACGACTAGCGGGAGGGCCGGTGAGCAGTTCTTC
many	TRBV29-1	NA	TRBJ2-5	CSAEGHPWETQYF	TGCAGCGCCGAGGGACACCCTTGGGAGACCCAGTACTTC